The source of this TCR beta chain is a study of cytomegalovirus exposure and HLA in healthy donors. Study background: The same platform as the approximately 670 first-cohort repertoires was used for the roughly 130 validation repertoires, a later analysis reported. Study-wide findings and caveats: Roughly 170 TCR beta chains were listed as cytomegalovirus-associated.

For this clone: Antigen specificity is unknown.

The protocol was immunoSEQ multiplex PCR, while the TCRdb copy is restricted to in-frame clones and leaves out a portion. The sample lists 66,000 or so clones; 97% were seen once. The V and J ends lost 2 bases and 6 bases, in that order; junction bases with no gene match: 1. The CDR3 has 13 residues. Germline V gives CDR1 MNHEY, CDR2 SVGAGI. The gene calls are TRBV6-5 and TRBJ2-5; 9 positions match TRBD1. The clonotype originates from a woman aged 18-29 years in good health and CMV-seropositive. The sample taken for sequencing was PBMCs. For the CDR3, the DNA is TGTGCCAGCAGTTACGACAGGGGGAAGACCCAGTACTTC. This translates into CASSYDRGKTQYF.